This entry concerns a single TCR beta chain. Amplification used 60 Vbeta primers and 13 Jbeta primers. Libraries were prepared by immunoSEQ multiplex PCR; TCRdb keeps only in-frame clonotypes and omits some of them. In the table there are 100,000 to 150,000 clones, roughly 77% of which are singletons. The sample is drawn from a study of cytomegalovirus exposure and HLA in healthy donors. CDR1 LNHNV and CDR2 YYDKDF come from the germline V gene (reference sequence). The CDR3 covers 16 residues. Trimming took 0 bases from V and 2 from J; bases not matched to a gene: 5. Material: PBMCs. This sequence joins TRBV15 and TRBJ2-3, with 7 positions matching TRBD2. This sequence was found in a man between 18 and 35 years old in good health and CMV-seronegative. CDR3: CATSRDGRGATDTQYF. As DNA, the CDR3 is TGTGCCACCAGCAGAGATGGGAGGGGAGCCACAGATACGCAGTATTTT.